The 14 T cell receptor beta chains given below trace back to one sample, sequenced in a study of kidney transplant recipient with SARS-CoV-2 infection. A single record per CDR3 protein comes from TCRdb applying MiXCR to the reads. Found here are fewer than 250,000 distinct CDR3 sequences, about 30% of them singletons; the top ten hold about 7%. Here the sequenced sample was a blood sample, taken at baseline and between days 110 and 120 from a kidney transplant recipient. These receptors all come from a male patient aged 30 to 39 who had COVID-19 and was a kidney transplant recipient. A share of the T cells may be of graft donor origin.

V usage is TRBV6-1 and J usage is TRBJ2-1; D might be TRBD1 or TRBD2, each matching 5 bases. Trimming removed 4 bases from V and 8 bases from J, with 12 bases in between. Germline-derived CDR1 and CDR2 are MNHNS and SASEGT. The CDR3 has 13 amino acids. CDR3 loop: CASSVGPRDEQFF. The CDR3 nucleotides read TGTGCCAGCAGTGTGGGACCTCGCGATGAGCAGTTCTTC.

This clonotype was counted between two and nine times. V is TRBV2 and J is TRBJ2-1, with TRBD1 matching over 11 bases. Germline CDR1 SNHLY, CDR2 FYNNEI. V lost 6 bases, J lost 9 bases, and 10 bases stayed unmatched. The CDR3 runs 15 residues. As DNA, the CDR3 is TGTGCCAGCAGGCGTTTAGGACAGGGGGCGGGTGAGCAGTTCTTC. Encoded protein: CASRRLGQGAGEQFF.

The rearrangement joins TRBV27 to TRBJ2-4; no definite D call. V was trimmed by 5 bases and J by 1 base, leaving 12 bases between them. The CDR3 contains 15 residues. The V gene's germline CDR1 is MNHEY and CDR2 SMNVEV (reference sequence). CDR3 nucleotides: TGTGCCAGCAGTCCACAAAAGTCGGCCAAAAACATTCAGTACTTC. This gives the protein CASSPQKSAKNIQYF.

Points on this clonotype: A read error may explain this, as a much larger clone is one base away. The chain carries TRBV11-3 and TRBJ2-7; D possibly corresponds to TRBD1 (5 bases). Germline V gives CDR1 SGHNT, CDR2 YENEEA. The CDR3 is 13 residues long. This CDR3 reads CAGSSSQGSEQYF. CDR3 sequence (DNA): TGTGCCGGCAGCTCGAGCCAGGGTAGCGAGCAGTACTTC.

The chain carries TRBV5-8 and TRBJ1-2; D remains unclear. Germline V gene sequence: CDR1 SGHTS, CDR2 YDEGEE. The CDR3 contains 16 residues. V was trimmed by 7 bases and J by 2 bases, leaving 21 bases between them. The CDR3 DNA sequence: TGTGCCAGCCTTACCTGTCGTCCACGAAAGAACTATGGCTACACCTTC. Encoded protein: CASLTCRPRKNYGYTF.

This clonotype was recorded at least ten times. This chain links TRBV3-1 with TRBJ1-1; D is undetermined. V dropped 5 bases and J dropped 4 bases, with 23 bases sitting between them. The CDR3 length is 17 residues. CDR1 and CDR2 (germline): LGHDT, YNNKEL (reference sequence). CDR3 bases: TGTGCCAGCAGCGGCACATCTCCCATTTCAATTCGCACTGAAGCTTTCTTT. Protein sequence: CASSGTSPISIRTEAFF.

CDR3 in amino acids: CARDVRVVRKAYGYTF. The CDR3 nucleotides are TGTGCCAGAGACGTAAGAGTGGTGAGAAAGGCCTATGGCTACACCTTC. The chain couples TRBV5-3 to TRBJ1-2; D ambiguous. TRBV5-3 is designated an ORF whose function remains uncertain. Trimming shortened V by 7 bases and J by 4 bases, and 23 bases separated the two germline ends. CDR3 length: 16 amino acids.

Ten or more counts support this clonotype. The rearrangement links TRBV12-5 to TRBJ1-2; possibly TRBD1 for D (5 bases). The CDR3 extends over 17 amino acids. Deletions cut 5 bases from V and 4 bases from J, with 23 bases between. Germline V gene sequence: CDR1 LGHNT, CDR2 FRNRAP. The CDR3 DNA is TGTGCTAGTGGTCTCTTTGATTTGCAGGGAAAGACCTATGGCTACACCTTC. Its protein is CASGLFDLQGKTYGYTF.

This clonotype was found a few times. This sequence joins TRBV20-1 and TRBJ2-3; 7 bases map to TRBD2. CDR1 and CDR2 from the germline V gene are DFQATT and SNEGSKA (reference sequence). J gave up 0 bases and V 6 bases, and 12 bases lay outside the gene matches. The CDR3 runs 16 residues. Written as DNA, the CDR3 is TGCAGTGCCCTAAGGCCTAGCGGTACTAGCACAGATACGCAGTATTTT. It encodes CSALRPSGTSTDTQYF.

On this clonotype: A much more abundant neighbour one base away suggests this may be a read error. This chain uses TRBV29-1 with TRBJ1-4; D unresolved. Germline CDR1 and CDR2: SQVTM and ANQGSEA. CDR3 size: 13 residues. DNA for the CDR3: TGCAACGCACGACTAACGGCTAATGAAAAACTGTTTTTT. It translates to CNARLTANEKLFF.

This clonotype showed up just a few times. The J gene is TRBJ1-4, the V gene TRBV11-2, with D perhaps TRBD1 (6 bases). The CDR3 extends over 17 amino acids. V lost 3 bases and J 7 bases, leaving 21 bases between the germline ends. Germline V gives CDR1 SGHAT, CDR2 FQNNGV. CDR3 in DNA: TGTGCCAGCAGCTTTCGAGGGGGGACCGTCGGGGGTGAAAAACTGTTTTTT. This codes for CASSFRGGTVGGEKLFF.

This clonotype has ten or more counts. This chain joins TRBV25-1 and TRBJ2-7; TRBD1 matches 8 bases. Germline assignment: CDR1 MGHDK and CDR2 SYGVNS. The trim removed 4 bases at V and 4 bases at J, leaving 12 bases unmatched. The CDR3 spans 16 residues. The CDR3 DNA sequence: TGTGCCAGCAGTGCGGGACAGGCCTATTCTCTTTACGAGCAGTACTTC. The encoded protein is CASSAGQAYSLYEQYF.

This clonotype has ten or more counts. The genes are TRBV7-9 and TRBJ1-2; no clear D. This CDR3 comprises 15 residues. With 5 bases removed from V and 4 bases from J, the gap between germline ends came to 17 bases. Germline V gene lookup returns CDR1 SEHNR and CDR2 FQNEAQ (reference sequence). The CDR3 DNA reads TGTGCCAGCAGCGCCGAGATCCCGAAGAGCTATGGCTACACCTTC. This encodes CASSAEIPKSYGYTF.

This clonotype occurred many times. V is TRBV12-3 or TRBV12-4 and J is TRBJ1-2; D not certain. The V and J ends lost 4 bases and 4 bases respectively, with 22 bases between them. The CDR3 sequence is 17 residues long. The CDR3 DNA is TGTGCCAGCAGTTGTGAGCTCAGCTTCCGAAAGACCTATGGCTACACCTTC. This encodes CASSCELSFRKTYGYTF.